Presented here are 8 T cell receptor beta chains from one specimen sequenced in a study of shared clonotypes between healthy human individuals. Using immunoSEQ multiplex PCR, the repertoire was profiled, and TCRdb retains in-frame clones only, with some absent. Of approximately 710,000 clones detected, 80% to 95% appear once; the ten largest clones hold more than 30%. Sequenced: memory CD8+ T cells from PBMCs. The subset: CD45RO+ cells pooled with CCR7-negative TemRA cells. The receptors shown here come from a man aged 18 to 29 in good health. Some clones in this sample may be carry-over from other donors' samples.

The chain uses TRBV27 and TRBJ2-7; 15 nucleotides line up with TRBD2. The CDR3 sequence is 16 residues long. Germline V lookup: CDR1 MNHEY, CDR2 SMNVEV (reference sequence). With V trimmed by 6 bases and J by 3 bases, 6 bases remained unmatched. The CDR3 nucleotides are TGTGCCAGCAGCGGACTAGCGGGAGGGCCTAACTACGAGCAGTACTTC. Residues: CASSGLAGGPNYEQYF.

V and J are TRBV5-6 and TRBJ2-3; 8 positions match TRBD2. Germline CDR1 is SGHDT and CDR2 is YYEEEE. CDR3 length: 14 amino acids. The V segment lost 5 bases and the J segment 6 bases; nucleotides outside the gene matches: 8. As DNA, the CDR3 is TGTGCCAGCAGTTTCGGGACTAGAATGGATACGCAGTATTTT. This encodes CASSFGTRMDTQYF.

V is TRBV29-1 and J is TRBJ2-2, with D perhaps matching TRBD2 (5 bases). V was cut by 8 bases and J by 2 bases, with 12 bases left in between. This CDR3 contains 13 residues. Germline V gives CDR1 SQVTM, CDR2 ANQGSEA. Here the CDR3 DNA reads TGCAGCTTCCGGGAAGCTAACACCGGGGAGCTGTTTTTT. It yields the protein CSFREANTGELFF.

The V call is TRBV5-1, the J call TRBJ2-1; 10 bases map to TRBD2. Germline V gives CDR1 SGHRS, CDR2 YFSETQ. The CDR3 runs to 15 residues. J was trimmed by 3 bases and V by 2 bases; bases with no gene match: 2. CDR3 sequence (DNA): TGCGCCAGCAGCTTTACTAGCGGGAACTACAATGAGCAGTTCTTC. Protein: CASSFTSGNYNEQFF.

V and J are TRBV9 and TRBJ2-2; the D gene is possibly TRBD1 (6 bases). This CDR3 has 16 amino acids. Between the trimmed V and J ends, which lost 7 bases and 1 base, there was a span of 17 bases. CDR1 SGDLS and CDR2 YYNGEE come from the germline V gene. CDR3 in amino acids: CASSTTDRGNTGELFF. In DNA, the CDR3 is TGTGCCAGCTCTACCACGGACAGAGGGAACACCGGGGAGCTGTTTTTT.

The gene calls are TRBV28 and TRBJ2-5; TRBD2 might be the D (6 bases). V lost 5 bases and J 4 bases, leaving 17 bases between the germline ends. CDR1 is MDHEN and CDR2 is SYDVKM in the germline V gene. CDR3 length equals 15 residues. The CDR3 here is CASSPPRGIPETQYF. CDR3 in DNA: TGTGCCAGCAGTCCCCCCCGGGGGATTCCAGAGACCCAGTACTTC. Based on the CDR3 plus reference TRBV28 and TRBJ2-5, the full variable domain is DVKVTQSSRYLVKRTGEKVFLECVQDMDHENMFWYRQDPGLGLRLIYFSYDVKMKEKGDIPEGYSVSREKKERFSLILESASTNQTSMYLCASSPPRGIPETQYFGPGTRLLVL.

The gene calls are TRBV6-1 and TRBJ2-5, with 10 bases identical to TRBD1. The J call could be wrong; TRBJ2-7 is a better fit for the DNA end. This CDR3 comprises 15 residues. Germline-derived CDR1 and CDR2 are MNHNS and SASEGT. CDR3 sequence reads: CASSEWTGGSYEQYF. The CDR3 coding sequence is TGTGCCAGCAGTGAGTGGACAGGGGGCTCCTACGAGCAGTACTTC.

This clone was recorded a few times. The chain links TRBV11-2 to TRBJ2-5, with 12 bases lining up with TRBD2. Germline trimming cut 5 bases from V and 2 bases from J; bases unmatched to any gene: 12. Germline V gene lookup returns CDR1 SGHAT and CDR2 FQNNGV. This CDR3 is built from 18 residues. DNA for the CDR3: TGTGCCAGCAGCCCCCGACTAGCGGGAGTGGGAGGGCAAGAGACCCAGTACTTC. This translates into CASSPRLAGVGGQETQYF.